Following are 7 T cell receptor beta chains from one sample sequenced in a study of blood T cell repertoires in COVID-19. Assay: immunoSEQ multiplex PCR; the TCRdb copy retains only in-frame clones and omits some. This sample has 250,000 to 300,000 clones, with 70% to 90% found just once. The sample taken for sequencing was peripheral blood. The receptor source for this set is a man between 60 and 75 years old who had recovered from COVID-19.

The gene calls are TRBV20-1 and TRBJ2-5, with a weak D call TRBD1 (5 bases). This CDR3 region has 13 residues. V dropped 3 bases and J dropped 6 bases, with 14 bases sitting between them. Germline loops: CDR1 DFQATT, CDR2 SNEGSKA (reference sequence). CDR3 loop: CSASIQGLKTQYF. The CDR3 coding sequence is TGCAGTGCTAGTATCCAGGGCCTGAAGACCCAGTACTTC.

This chain connects TRBV5-5 to TRBJ1-4, with D possibly matching TRBD1 (6 bases). From germline, CDR1 is SGHKS and CDR2 YYEKEE (reference sequence). With 5 bases removed from V and 7 bases from J, the gap between germline ends came to 12 bases. CDR3 length: 13 amino acids. As DNA, the CDR3 is TGTGCCAGCAGTTCCGGACAGCTTGAAAAACTGTTTTTT. This encodes CASSSGQLEKLFF. Full variable domain (outside the CDR3, taken from reference TRBV5-5 and TRBJ1-4): DAGVTQSPTHLIKTRGQQVTLRCSPISGHKSVSWYQQVLGQGPQFIFQYYEKEERGRGNFPDRFSARQFPNYSSELNVNALLLGDSALYLCASSSGQLEKLFFGSGTQLSVL.

V and J are TRBV28 and TRBJ1-1; D gene ambiguous. V shed 6 bases and J shed 1 base, with 9 bases lying between them. Germline CDR1 reads MDHEN; CDR2 reads SYDVKM. The CDR3 sequence is 13 residues long. The DNA for the CDR3 is TGTGCCAGCAGCCTGATAGAGAACACTGAAGCTTTCTTT. It encodes CASSLIENTEAFF.

This clone appeared once. The chain carries TRBV6-6 and TRBJ2-1, with 10 positions matching TRBD2. The CDR3 extends over 17 amino acids. Germline-derived CDR1 and CDR2 are MNHNY and SVGAGI (reference sequence). J lost 5 bases, V lost 5 bases, and 12 bases had no gene match. The CDR3 is CASSLLGTSALNNEQFF. For the CDR3, the DNA is TGTGCCAGCAGTCTTCTGGGGACTAGCGCGCTGAACAATGAGCAGTTCTTC.

The CDR3 region has the DNA TGTGCCTGGAGTACAACGACAGGGCTCGGTCCCTCTGGGGCCAACGTCCTGACTTTC. The encoded protein is CAWSTTTGLGPSGANVLTF. The J gene is TRBJ2-6, the V gene TRBV30, with 7 bases that match TRBD1. CDR1 GTSNPN and CDR2 SVGIG come from the germline V gene (reference sequence). This CDR3 region has 19 residues. Trimming took 2 bases from V and 0 from J; bases not matched to a gene: 13.

This clone came up once. V usage is TRBV7-3 and J usage is TRBJ2-3; TRBD2 agrees at 14 bases. The germline V gene has CDR1 SGHTA and CDR2 FQGTGA. The length of the CDR3 is 17 residues. The ends lost 2 bases at V and 2 bases at J; junction bases unmatched: 3. CDR3 loop: CASSLGGLAGATDTQYF. In nucleotides, the CDR3 is TGTGCCAGCAGCTTAGGGGGACTAGCGGGGGCCACAGATACGCAGTATTTT.

This chain uses TRBV30 with TRBJ1-5; D not resolved. V lost 7 bases and J 4 bases, leaving 14 bases between the germline ends. CDR1 is GTSNPN and CDR2 is SVGIG in the germline V gene (reference sequence). The CDR3 runs 13 residues. The CDR3 region has the DNA TGTGCCTCCACCCTTGGCCCAAATCAGCCCCAGCATTTT. Translated: CASTLGPNQPQHF. The variable domain in full, completed from reference TRBV30 and TRBJ1-5, reads SQTIHQWPATLVQPVGSPLSLECTVEGTSNPNLYWYRQAAGRGLQLLFYSVGIGQISSEVPQNLSASRPQDRQFILSSKKLLLSDSGFYLCASTLGPNQPQHFGDGTRLSIL.